Listed below are T cell receptor beta chains from one sample, sequenced in a study of T cell repertoires in cytomegalovirus infection. TCRdb processed the reads anew with MiXCR; each CDR3 protein has one entry. This sample yields about 140,000 distinct CDR3 sequences, of which about 6.5% are seen a single time; around 17% belongs to the top ten. Sequencing used PBMCs. The receptors here all came from a human donor in good health (CMV status not recorded). Some clones in this sample may be carry-over from other donors' samples. The CDR3 runs from the conserved cysteine through the conserved F or W. A D gene is named only where the DNA matches it firmly. Where a row states a size, it is once, few, many or the class of an expanded clone; other rows omit it.

j_gene	d_gene	abundance	v_gene	CDR3aa	CDR3nt
TRBJ1-2	NA	many	TRBV5-4	CASSLYRDGGYTF	TGTGCCAGCAGCTTGTATAGGGATGGCGGCTACACCTTC
TRBJ1-4	TRBD1	many	TRBV6-1	CASNQQGAWEKLFF	TGTGCCAGCAACCAACAGGGGGCCTGGGAAAAACTGTTTTTT
TRBJ1-2	NA	NA	TRBV14	CASSPGAGNGYTF	TGTGCCAGCAGCCCAGGGGCAGGGAATGGCTACACCTTC
TRBJ1-5	NA	many	TRBV19	CASSIGSGFFSNQPQHF	TGTGCCAGTAGTATTGGATCGGGGTTCTTTAGCAATCAGCCCCAGCATTTT
TRBJ2-3	NA	many	TRBV18	CASSPRTASTDTQYF	TGTGCCAGCTCACCACGGACAGCTAGCACAGATACGCAGTATTTT
TRBJ2-7	NA	many	TRBV7-8	CASPSNPGMGYEQYF	TGTGCCAGCCCCTCAAACCCCGGTATGGGCTACGAGCAGTACTTC
TRBJ1-6	TRBD1	many	TRBV5-4	CASRPTGNAESPLHF	TGTGCCAGCAGACCGACAGGGAACGCGGAGTCACCCCTCCACTTT
TRBJ1-1	NA	many	TRBV7-2	CASSVGRNTEAFF	TGTGCCAGCAGCGTTGGACGGAACACTGAAGCTTTCTTT
TRBJ2-5	NA	NA	TRBV2	CASKGSQETQYF	TGTGCCAGCAAGGGGTCGCAAGAGACCCAGTACTTC
TRBJ2-7	NA	many	TRBV5-5	CASSFMGTSYEQYF	TGTGCCAGCAGCTTTATGGGGACATCCTACGAGCAGTACTTC
TRBJ2-2	NA	many	TRBV6-6	CASTNGGRGTGELFF	TGTGCCAGCACCAACGGGGGGCGGGGCACCGGGGAGCTGTTTTTT
TRBJ1-2	NA	many	TRBV12-5	CASGPGTVVNYGYTF	TGTGCTAGTGGTCCAGGGACGGTGGTTAACTATGGCTACACCTTC
TRBJ1-2	NA	many	TRBV7-9	CASSFFPEGSIYGYTF	TGTGCCAGCAGCTTTTTTCCGGAGGGTTCTATCTATGGCTACACCTTC
TRBJ1-2	NA	few	TRBV27	CASSPRGLDGYTF	TGTGCCAGCAGTCCCCGGGGGTTGGATGGCTACACCTTC
TRBJ1-2	TRBD1	many	TRBV5-6	CASSSSADRRGYTF	TGTGCCAGCAGCTCGAGTGCGGACAGGCGGGGCTACACCTTC
TRBJ1-5	NA	NA	TRBV7-8	CASSARHGGDQPQHF	TGTGCCAGCAGCGCCCGACATGGGGGAGATCAGCCCCAGCATTTT
TRBJ2-1	NA	many	TRBV28	CASIPPRAERYNEQFF	TGTGCCAGCATCCCCCCCCGGGCGGAAAGGTACAATGAGCAGTTCTTC
TRBJ1-5	NA	NA	TRBV7-8	CASSLELFNQPQHF	TGTGCCAGCAGCTTAGAACTCTTCAATCAGCCCCAGCATTTT
TRBJ1-1	NA	few	TRBV5-5	CASSLLGASSEAFF	TGTGCCAGCAGCTTGCTGGGGGCGAGCTCTGAAGCTTTCTTT
TRBJ1-6	NA	many	TRBV7-2	CASSPPLSPLHF	TGTGCCAGCAGCCCCCCCCTTTCACCCCTCCACTTT
TRBJ1-1	TRBD1	many	TRBV5-1	CASSVGTGDTEAFF	TGCGCCAGCAGCGTAGGGACAGGGGACACTGAAGCTTTCTTT
TRBJ1-2	NA	NA	TRBV5-4	CASSLVGAPNIYGYTF	TGTGCCAGCAGCTTGGTAGGGGCCCCGAACATCTATGGCTACACCTTC
TRBJ2-2	NA	many	TRBV24-1	CATSHRDVGELFF	TGTGCCACCAGCCACAGGGATGTCGGGGAGCTGTTTTTT
TRBJ2-7	NA	many	TRBV10-1	CASSESASPGSDEQYF	TGCGCCAGCAGTGAGTCTGCTTCTCCAGGTTCCGACGAGCAGTACTTC
TRBJ2-6	TRBD1	many	TRBV12-3/TRBV12-4	CASSSRPGQGSLYSGANVLTF	TGTGCCAGCAGTTCTAGGCCGGGACAGGGTAGTCTCTACTCTGGGGCCAACGTCCTGACTTTC